The sequence of this T cell receptor (beta chain) was determined in a study of T-cell reconstitution after alpha-beta-depleted transplantation in children. There are 14 residues in the CDR3. The ends lost 8 bases at V and 4 bases at J; junction bases unmatched: 7. Unique molecular identifiers were incorporated during preparation of the TCRbeta library. TCRdb called the PCR reads again in MiXCR, with one record for every CDR3 protein. The sample has 70,000 to 95,000 distinct CDR3 sequences; approximately 12% are singletons. Many counts were recorded for this clonotype. The chain links TRBV12-3 or TRBV12-4 to TRBJ2-7; TRBD2 matches at 11 bases. The material was PBMCs from the stem cell graft donor, obtained from the stem cell graft. The receptor's source is a human donor who donated a stem cell graft to a child with inherited bone marrow failure. The CDR3 DNA reads as TGTGCCAGCCGTACTAGCGGGAGACCGTACGAGCAGTACTTC. The encoded protein is CASRTSGRPYEQYF.